This T cell receptor beta chain was identified during a study of blood T cell repertoires in COVID-19. Germline V gene lookup returns CDR1 MDHEN and CDR2 SYDVKM. Trimming removed 5 bases from V and 6 bases from J, with 19 bases in between. The CDR3 sequence is 15 residues long. Original analysis: For nucleated cells, counts were estimated from reference gene primer amplification. Measured with immunoSEQ multiplex PCR; TCRdb has only the in-frame clones, and not every one. V and J calls and clone size are those listed in that table; D and trimming were worked out from the DNA. The repertoire holds 250,000 to 350,000 clones, with 86% as singletons.

This chain links TRBV28 with TRBJ1-2, with TRBD1 as a possible D gene (5 bases). The material sequenced was peripheral blood. The receptor comes from a woman aged 25 to 39 who had recovered from COVID-19. The CDR3 spells CASSLIDRGRDGYTF. The CDR3 bases are TGTGCCAGCAGTCTCATAGACAGAGGAAGGGATGGCTACACCTTC.